This TCR beta chain originates from a study of T cells in Graves' hyperthyroidism and ophthalmopathy (dated by TCRdb to 2018 to 2020). Background for the entire study: Peripheral blood was collected at initial diagnosis, before any treatment. According to the paper, TCR Vbeta CDR3 sequencing was carried out on 135 peripheral blood samples, which came from under 50 ophthalmopathy, roughly 75 hyperthyroidism and around 17 progressor patients. Following sampling, methimazole starting at 30 mg daily was given to hyperthyroidism patients, and high-dose intravenous methylprednisolone was given to ophthalmopathy patients. Whether ophthalmopathy could be predicted prospectively was tested in an independent validation cohort made up of about 18 hyperthyroidism patients plus 17 patients who later progressed to ophthalmopathy. The study also compared thyroid tissue and blood T-cell repertoires from several Graves' hyperthyroidism patients. The 100 discovery patients were randomly divided into training and test sets at a 7:3 ratio. A discovery cohort of roughly 100 patients, 43 with Graves' ophthalmopathy and about 58 with stable Graves' hyperthyroidism, was used to find distinguishing TCR V-J signatures.

The CDR3 spans 14 residues, from the cysteine through the phenylalanine. The sequence is cut down to CDR3 DNA, 42 bases in frame from base 1. Relative to germline, V is 6 bases shorter and J is 2 bases shorter, with 11 bases between their ends. In the germline V gene (reference sequence), CDR1 corresponds to MNHEY and CDR2 to SMNVEV. The TCR beta CDR3 regions were amplified from RNA transcripts. The TCR CDR3 was subjected to a first round of RT-PCR using the HTBI primer set and the Qiagen OneStep RT-PCR kit. A second multiplex PCR round built the libraries, followed by size selection and purification. Sequencing of the libraries was done on an Illumina HiSeq2000 using paired-end 100 bp reads. Turning to the authors' computational methods: SOAPnuke was used to process the raw data, with reads discarded if the reads contained adapters or uncalled bases, had a mean Phred below 15, or lacked an exact constant-primer or identifier match. High-quality paired reads were merged with COPE v1.2.5, and unique nucleotide sequences were defined as clonotypes. MiTCR v1.1 was used to align clonotypes to the IMGT TRBV, TRBD and TRBJ reference segments. The analysis included only V-J combinations with a frequency above 0.0001, which together covered around 99% of the repertoires. The TCS score was defined as the ratio of F50 (clonal expansion) to E x V (chaos), calculated using BLOSUM62-based TCRdist between CDR3 peptides within each V-J. Welch's t-statistics and random forest reduced 450 to 600 V-J features to about 12, which were used in a naive Bayes classifier (R e1071). TCRdb passed the public sequencing reads through fastp at Q25 and MiXCR, retaining productive beta sequences. All rows with the same CDR3 protein become a single entry with the most common DNA and genes. These V and J calls derive from TCRdb rather than the authors' analysis. This sample has about 360,000 distinct CDR3 sequences in its table, and less than 15% of those were observed once. Over 8.5% of the sample lies in the top ten.

What the authors observed across the whole study: Blood samples also contained most of the expanded thyroid clonotypes (frequency above 0.001), which suggests that blood repertoires may reflect thyroid immune responses. During validation, the model predicted progression to ophthalmopathy a median of approximately 6 months ahead of onset, with almost 71% sensitivity and around 73% specificity. In cross-validation, a model built on a 13 V-J signature told ophthalmopathy apart from stable hyperthyroidism with 87.88% sensitivity and approximately 81% specificity, and in testing the same model reached 80%/75%. Sample size was not statistically predetermined, and blinding of investigators to group allocation was not performed.

There are many counts of this clonotype. What this receptor recognizes is not known. No base qualities exist here, and no much larger clone lies one base off it. Stable Graves' hyperthyroidism was defined as the absence of progression to ophthalmopathy over 18 months of follow-up. Hyperthyroidism patients were newly diagnosed, had a disease duration of under 2 months, and were aged 18 to 65 years. Exclusion was applied to patients with uncontrolled infections, other autoimmune diseases, pregnancy or lactation. Diagnoses were established on the basis of clinical symptoms, serum thyroxine and TRAb, thyroid ultrasound, and orbital computed tomography. PBMCs were separated from around 9.1 ml of fresh peripheral blood using Ficoll-Paque density gradient centrifugation. Total RNA was extracted using Trizol reagent, and RNA quality was assessed on an Agilent 2100 Bioanalyzer.

Material: blood. Here the chain combines TRBV27 and TRBJ1-5, and possibly TRBD1, on 6 matching bases. The TCR originated in a woman between 18 and 29 years old with Graves' hyperthyroidism. The sequenced DNA: TGTGCCAGCAGGCCAGGGGTGGGCAATCAGCCCCAGCATTTT. Its translation is CASRPGVGNQPQHF.